This TCR beta chain was sequenced during a study of blood T cells in healthy people across ages. Using a J-beta primer mix together with a sample-barcoded 5' primer, a second PCR was run for roughly 6 to 11 cycles. Each CDR3 protein is one row after TCRdb ran MiXCR on the 5' RACE reads. The table lists around 700,000 distinct CDR3 sequences, around 25% of them singletons. J was trimmed by 6 bases and V by 5 bases; bases with no gene match: 6. Looked up from germline, CDR1 is MDHEN and CDR2 is SYDVKM. The CDR3 totals 15 residues. This clonotype appeared a few times. This sample was also put to use in a study of T cells of mothers and their children.

The rearrangement uses TRBV28 and TRBJ2-2; 10 nucleotides agree with TRBD1. Sequences were obtained from blood. The clonotype comes from a boy aged 10-17 years in good health. CDR3 bases: TGTGCCAGCAGTGGGACAGGGGCGATTGCCGGGGAGCTGTTTTTT. It specifies CASSGTGAIAGELFF.